The rows below give T cell receptor beta chains drawn from one sample of a study of radiotherapy plus CTLA-4 blockade in lung cancer. Assay: immunoSEQ multiplex PCR; the TCRdb copy retains only in-frame clones and omits some. The table records about 98,000 clones, around 83% of them present only once. Sequencing was performed on peripheral blood, taken from a patient treated with radiotherapy plus ipilimumab. Every receptor here comes from a human donor with non-small cell lung cancer who had a partial response to radiotherapy plus ipilimumab. The CDR3 runs from the conserved cysteine through the conserved F or W. A D gene is named only where the DNA matches it firmly. Clone size is shown for a subset of rows, as once, few, many or a class of expanded clone.

CDR3 DNA: TGTGCCAGCAGCTCTACGAGGAGGTCCTACAATGAGCAGTTCTTC; CDR3 protein: CASSSTRRSYNEQFF; J gene: TRBJ2-1; D gene: NA; V gene: TRBV11-1; clone size: few
CDR3 DNA: TGTGCCAGCAGCCTAGATCCTCAAACCTACGAGCAGTACTTC; CDR3 protein: CASSLDPQTYEQYF; J gene: TRBJ2-7; D gene: NA; V gene: TRBV5-4; clone size: NA
CDR3 DNA: TGTGCCAGCAGTTTATCTTCTAGACCCGCCGGGGAGCTGTTTTTT; CDR3 protein: CASSLSSRPAGELFF; J gene: TRBJ2-2; D gene: NA; V gene: TRBV28; clone size: NA
CDR3 DNA: TGTGCCAGCAGTATGTTTGAAGGGGGCAAGGTCGAGCAGTACTTC; CDR3 protein: CASSMFEGGKVEQYF; J gene: TRBJ2-7; D gene: TRBD1; V gene: TRBV27; clone size: few
CDR3 DNA: TGCGCCAGCAGCTTGGTTGGGGGCCGGTGGGACACTGAAGCTTTCTTT; CDR3 protein: CASSLVGGRWDTEAFF; J gene: TRBJ1-1; D gene: NA; V gene: TRBV5-1; clone size: NA
CDR3 DNA: TGTGCCAGCAGCCCAGAGGGGGCGGAAAACTATGGCTACACCTTC; CDR3 protein: CASSPEGAENYGYTF; J gene: TRBJ1-2; D gene: TRBD1; V gene: TRBV9; clone size: NA
CDR3 DNA: TGTGCCAGCAGCCCACTAGCGGGAGCCCGGACAGATACGCAGTATTTT; CDR3 protein: CASSPLAGARTDTQYF; J gene: TRBJ2-3; D gene: TRBD2; V gene: TRBV7-3; clone size: NA
CDR3 DNA: TGTGCCAGCAGCCTGGGACAGGGGATGAATCTTTTCTTT; CDR3 protein: CASSLGQGMNLFF; J gene: TRBJ1-1; D gene: TRBD1; V gene: TRBV5-6; clone size: NA
CDR3 DNA: TGTGCCAGCAGTTCCCCGGGACAGGGGGAACTGTCGAACACCGGGGAGCTGTTTTTT; CDR3 protein: CASSSPGQGELSNTGELFF; J gene: TRBJ2-2; D gene: TRBD1; V gene: TRBV2; clone size: NA
CDR3 DNA: TGTGCCAGCAGCCGTGGGACTAGCGGGATCCAAGAGACCCAGTACTTC; CDR3 protein: CASSRGTSGIQETQYF; J gene: TRBJ2-5; D gene: TRBD2; V gene: TRBV5-4; clone size: once
CDR3 DNA: TGCAGCGTTGAAGAGGGTAGGACAGCGAACACCGGGGAGCTGTTTTTT; CDR3 protein: CSVEEGRTANTGELFF; J gene: TRBJ2-2; D gene: NA; V gene: TRBV29-1; clone size: NA
CDR3 DNA: TGTGCCAGCAGCTCAAGAACGGAGGATACGCAGTATTTT; CDR3 protein: CASSSRTEDTQYF; J gene: TRBJ2-3; D gene: NA; V gene: TRBV9; clone size: NA
CDR3 DNA: TGCGCCAGCAGCTCATTTCTCGTGGCACAGGGAGATACGCAGTATTTT; CDR3 protein: CASSSFLVAQGDTQYF; J gene: TRBJ2-3; D gene: NA; V gene: TRBV5-1; clone size: NA
CDR3 DNA: TGTGCCAGCAGCTCGGGGATTAACTATGGCTACACCTTC; CDR3 protein: CASSSGINYGYTF; J gene: TRBJ1-2; D gene: NA; V gene: TRBV7-9; clone size: NA
CDR3 DNA: TGCGCCAGCAGCTTGGAGGGGCGAGAGACCCAGTACTTC; CDR3 protein: CASSLEGRETQYF; J gene: TRBJ2-5; D gene: NA; V gene: TRBV5-1; clone size: few
CDR3 DNA: TGTGCCAGTAGTCGAGGAGGCACAGATACGCAGTATTTT; CDR3 protein: CASSRGGTDTQYF; J gene: TRBJ2-3; D gene: NA; V gene: TRBV19; clone size: NA
CDR3 DNA: TGTGCCACGGGACTAGCGGGAGTCTACGAGCAGTACTTC; CDR3 protein: CATGLAGVYEQYF; J gene: TRBJ2-7; D gene: TRBD2; V gene: TRBV10-3; clone size: NA
CDR3 DNA: TGTGCCTGGAGCTTGTTAGCGGGAGACCACAATGAGCAGTTCTTC; CDR3 protein: CAWSLLAGDHNEQFF; J gene: TRBJ2-1; D gene: TRBD2; V gene: TRBV30; clone size: NA
CDR3 DNA: TGTGCCAGCAGCTCACCGAGGACAGGGATTAACACCGGGGAGCTGTTTTTT; CDR3 protein: CASSSPRTGINTGELFF; J gene: TRBJ2-2; D gene: TRBD1; V gene: TRBV7-3; clone size: NA
CDR3 DNA: TGCGCCAGCAGTGGGGCCTATACGGGCGGGTACGAGCAGTACTTC; CDR3 protein: CASSGAYTGGYEQYF; J gene: TRBJ2-7; D gene: NA; V gene: TRBV10-1; clone size: NA
CDR3 DNA: TGTGCCAGCAGCCCAGACATAGAGACAGGGGTCCGCGGCTACACCTTC; CDR3 protein: CASSPDIETGVRGYTF; J gene: TRBJ1-2; D gene: TRBD1; V gene: TRBV9; clone size: NA
CDR3 DNA: TGTGCCAGCAGGGGTTTTGGGGTGGAACGGGAAACAGATACGCAGTATTTT; CDR3 protein: CASRGFGVERETDTQYF; J gene: TRBJ2-3; D gene: NA; V gene: TRBV5-5; clone size: NA
CDR3 DNA: TGTGCCATCAGTGAGGGGACAGGGGGCGCGGAGATGCATGAAAAACTGTTTTTT; CDR3 protein: CAISEGTGGAEMHEKLFF; J gene: TRBJ1-4; D gene: TRBD1; V gene: TRBV10-3; clone size: NA
CDR3 DNA: TGTGCCATCAGTGAGGGGCTAGCGGGAGCTTTGGATACGCAATATTTT; CDR3 protein: CAISEGLAGALDTQYF; J gene: TRBJ2-3; D gene: TRBD2; V gene: TRBV10-3; clone size: NA
CDR3 DNA: TGTGCCAGCCCTCATAGCGGGAGGAAAAACATTCAGTACTTC; CDR3 protein: CASPHSGRKNIQYF; J gene: TRBJ2-4; D gene: TRBD2; V gene: TRBV27; clone size: NA
CDR3 DNA: TGTGCCAGCAGCTCTTCCACTGAAGCTTTCTTT; CDR3 protein: CASSSSTEAFF; J gene: TRBJ1-1; D gene: NA; V gene: TRBV7-9; clone size: NA
CDR3 DNA: TGTGCCAGCAGCCAAACTAGCGGGGGGCCCTACGAGCAGTACTTC; CDR3 protein: CASSQTSGGPYEQYF; J gene: TRBJ2-7; D gene: TRBD2; V gene: TRBV7-9; clone size: once
CDR3 DNA: TGTGCCAGCAGGGGCAGGCCTTACCAAGAGACCCAGTACTTC; CDR3 protein: CASRGRPYQETQYF; J gene: TRBJ2-5; D gene: NA; V gene: TRBV2; clone size: NA
CDR3 DNA: TGTGCCAGCAGTATCCCGACAGGAAACTATGGCTACACCTTC; CDR3 protein: CASSIPTGNYGYTF; J gene: TRBJ1-2; D gene: NA; V gene: TRBV28; clone size: NA
CDR3 DNA: TGTGCCAGCAGCTTCGTGACAGGGGGGAACACTGAAGCTTTCTTT; CDR3 protein: CASSFVTGGNTEAFF; J gene: TRBJ1-1; D gene: TRBD1; V gene: TRBV7-2; clone size: NA
CDR3 DNA: TGTGCCTGTCCTCGGGACAGTAACACCGGGGAGCTGTTTTTT; CDR3 protein: CACPRDSNTGELFF; J gene: TRBJ2-2; D gene: TRBD1; V gene: TRBV30; clone size: NA
CDR3 DNA: TGTGCCAGCAGCCCGGGACTAGCGGCCTACAATGAGCAGTTCTTC; CDR3 protein: CASSPGLAAYNEQFF; J gene: TRBJ2-1; D gene: TRBD2; V gene: TRBV13; clone size: NA
CDR3 DNA: TGTGCCAGCAGGGAGACAGGGCTCGCTTTCTTT; CDR3 protein: CASRETGLAFF; J gene: TRBJ1-1; D gene: TRBD1; V gene: TRBV28; clone size: NA
CDR3 DNA: TGTGCCAGCAGCCCGACCCTAGTGCGGGGGAAGCAGTACTTC; CDR3 protein: CASSPTLVRGKQYF; J gene: TRBJ2-7; D gene: TRBD2; V gene: TRBV7-9; clone size: NA
CDR3 DNA: TGCAGCGTTGAAGATACTCTGGGGGCGGGAGGCCAAGAGACCCAGTACTTC; CDR3 protein: CSVEDTLGAGGQETQYF; J gene: TRBJ2-5; D gene: TRBD2; V gene: TRBV29-1; clone size: few
CDR3 DNA: TGTGCCAGCAGCTTAGCGCCACAGGGGTACGAGCAGTACTTC; CDR3 protein: CASSLAPQGYEQYF; J gene: TRBJ2-7; D gene: TRBD1; V gene: TRBV7-6; clone size: NA
CDR3 DNA: TGTGCCAGCAGTTACGAAGGAGCTGGGGCCAACGTCCTGACTTTC; CDR3 protein: CASSYEGAGANVLTF; J gene: TRBJ2-6; D gene: NA; V gene: TRBV6-5; clone size: NA
CDR3 DNA: TGCGCCAGCAGCCCGGGACTAGCGGGAGGGCGAGAGACCCAGTACTTC; CDR3 protein: CASSPGLAGGRETQYF; J gene: TRBJ2-5; D gene: TRBD2; V gene: TRBV5-1; clone size: NA
CDR3 DNA: TGTGCCAGCACCCCCAACGAACTAAAAGAGACCCAGTACTTC; CDR3 protein: CASTPNELKETQYF; J gene: TRBJ2-5; D gene: NA; V gene: TRBV7-8; clone size: few
CDR3 DNA: TGTGCCAGCAGTACAGGGGCAGAGACCCAGTACTTC; CDR3 protein: CASSTGAETQYF; J gene: TRBJ2-5; D gene: TRBD1; V gene: TRBV28; clone size: NA
CDR3 DNA: TGTGCCAGTAGTATCAACGGCGGGAGTCAGTACGAGCAGTACTTC; CDR3 protein: CASSINGGSQYEQYF; J gene: TRBJ2-7; D gene: TRBD2; V gene: TRBV19; clone size: NA
CDR3 DNA: TGCAGCGCCGACGGCCTAGCGGTACTGGGTGAGCAGTTCTTC; CDR3 protein: CSADGLAVLGEQFF; J gene: TRBJ2-1; D gene: TRBD2; V gene: TRBV29-1; clone size: once
CDR3 DNA: TGTGCCACCTCCCGGACAGGGGAGAACACTGAAGCTTTCTTT; CDR3 protein: CATSRTGENTEAFF; J gene: TRBJ1-1; D gene: TRBD1; V gene: TRBV15; clone size: few
CDR3 DNA: TGCAGCGTTGTGTTCAGGCCCGGGGAGCTGTTTTTT; CDR3 protein: CSVVFRPGELFF; J gene: TRBJ2-2; D gene: NA; V gene: TRBV29-1; clone size: NA
CDR3 DNA: TGTGCCAGCGGGACATATGAGCAGTTCTTC; CDR3 protein: CASGTYEQFF; J gene: TRBJ2-1; D gene: NA; V gene: TRBV6-9; clone size: NA
CDR3 DNA: TGTGCCAGCAGTTTAATTGGGGCAGAAGGCTCCGGGGAGCTGTTTTTT; CDR3 protein: CASSLIGAEGSGELFF; J gene: TRBJ2-2; D gene: NA; V gene: TRBV28; clone size: NA
CDR3 DNA: TGTGCCAGCTCACCCGGGGGGCTGAGTCAGCCCCAGCATTTT; CDR3 protein: CASSPGGLSQPQHF; J gene: TRBJ1-5; D gene: NA; V gene: TRBV18; clone size: NA
CDR3 DNA: TGTGCCAGCAGCCAAGATTGGAGGACCTCTCCCGGGGAGCTGTTTTTT; CDR3 protein: CASSQDWRTSPGELFF; J gene: TRBJ2-2; D gene: NA; V gene: TRBV4-2; clone size: few
CDR3 DNA: TGCGCCAGCAGCTTGGCCCGGGAGGGACCTTACGAGCAGTACTTC; CDR3 protein: CASSLAREGPYEQYF; J gene: TRBJ2-7; D gene: TRBD2; V gene: TRBV5-1; clone size: NA
CDR3 DNA: TGTGCCAGCAGCCAAGTTGGGGGCTTAGGGACCCAGTACTTC; CDR3 protein: CASSQVGGLGTQYF; J gene: TRBJ2-5; D gene: NA; V gene: TRBV9; clone size: NA
CDR3 DNA: TGTGCCAGCAGTAGGACAGGGAACACTGAAGCTTTCTTT; CDR3 protein: CASSRTGNTEAFF; J gene: TRBJ1-1; D gene: TRBD1; V gene: TRBV11-2; clone size: few
CDR3 DNA: TGTGCCAGCAGCCAAGAGCCAGGGACATACACTGAAGCTTTCTTT; CDR3 protein: CASSQEPGTYTEAFF; J gene: TRBJ1-1; D gene: NA; V gene: TRBV4-2; clone size: NA